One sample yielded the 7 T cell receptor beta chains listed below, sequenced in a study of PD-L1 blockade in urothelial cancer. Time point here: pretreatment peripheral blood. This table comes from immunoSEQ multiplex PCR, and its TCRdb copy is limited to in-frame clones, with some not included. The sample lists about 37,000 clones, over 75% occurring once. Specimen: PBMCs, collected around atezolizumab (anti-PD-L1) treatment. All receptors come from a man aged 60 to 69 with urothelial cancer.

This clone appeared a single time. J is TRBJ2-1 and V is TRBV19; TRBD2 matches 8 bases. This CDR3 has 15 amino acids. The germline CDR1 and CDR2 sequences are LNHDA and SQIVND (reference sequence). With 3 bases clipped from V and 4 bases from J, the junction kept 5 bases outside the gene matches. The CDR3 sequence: CASSMGVAGYNEQFF. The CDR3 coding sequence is TGTGCCAGTAGTATGGGAGTAGCGGGGTACAATGAGCAGTTCTTC.

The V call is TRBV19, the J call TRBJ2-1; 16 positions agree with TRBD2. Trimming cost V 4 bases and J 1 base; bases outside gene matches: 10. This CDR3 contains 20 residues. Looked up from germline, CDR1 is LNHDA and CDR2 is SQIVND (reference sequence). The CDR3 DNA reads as TGTGCCAGTAGTACTCCCCCTGGGACTAGCGGGAGGGGGTCCTACAATGAGCAGTTCTTC. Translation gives CASSTPPGTSGRGSYNEQFF.

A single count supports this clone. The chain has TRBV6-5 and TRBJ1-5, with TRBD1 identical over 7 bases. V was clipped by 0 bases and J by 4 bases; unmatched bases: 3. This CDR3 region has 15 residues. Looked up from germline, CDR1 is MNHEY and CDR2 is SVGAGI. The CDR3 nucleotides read TGTGCCAGCAGTTACTCGGGGGACAGAAATCAGCCCCAGCATTTT. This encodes CASSYSGDRNQPQHF.

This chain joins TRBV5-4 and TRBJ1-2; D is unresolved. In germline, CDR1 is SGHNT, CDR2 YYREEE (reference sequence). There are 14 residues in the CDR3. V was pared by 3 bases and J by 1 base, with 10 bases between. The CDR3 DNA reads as TGTGCCAGCAGCTCAACCAGGATTAACTATGGCTACACCTTC. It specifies CASSSTRINYGYTF.

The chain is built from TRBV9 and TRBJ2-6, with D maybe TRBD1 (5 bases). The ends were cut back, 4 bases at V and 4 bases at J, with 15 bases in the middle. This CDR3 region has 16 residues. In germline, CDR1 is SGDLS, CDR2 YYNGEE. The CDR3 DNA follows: TGTGCCAGCAGCAAAGACAGCCCCCGGGGGGCCAACGTCCTGACTTTC. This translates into CASSKDSPRGANVLTF.

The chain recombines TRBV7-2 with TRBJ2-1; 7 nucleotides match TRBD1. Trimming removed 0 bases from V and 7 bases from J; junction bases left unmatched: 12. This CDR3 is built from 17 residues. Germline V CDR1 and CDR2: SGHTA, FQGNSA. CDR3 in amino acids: CASSLAKQGVLENEQFF. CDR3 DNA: TGTGCCAGCAGCTTAGCTAAGCAGGGGGTTTTGGAAAATGAGCAGTTCTTC.

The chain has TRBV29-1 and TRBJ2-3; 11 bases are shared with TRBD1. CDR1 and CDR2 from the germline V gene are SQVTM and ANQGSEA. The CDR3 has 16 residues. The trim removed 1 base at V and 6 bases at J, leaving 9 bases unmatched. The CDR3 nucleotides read TGCAGCGTTGAAGTCAGGACAGGGGGCGCCGCGGATACGCAGTATTTT. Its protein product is CSVEVRTGGAADTQYF.